Presented here are 14 T cell receptor beta chains from one specimen sequenced in a study of graft-versus-host responses after intestinal transplantation. The antigens for these receptors are not known. Produced via immunoSEQ multiplex PCR; TCRdb's table is partial and in-frame only. The sample yields 85,000 to 90,000 clones, roughly four fifths seen once. Sample: unstimulated CD8+ T cells sorted from spleen or lymph node cells, taken before intestinal transplant. The receptors shown here come from a human donor who received an intestinal transplant.

V gene TRBV6-5 combines with J gene TRBJ2-1; 13 positions agree with TRBD2. CDR3 length: 16 amino acids. Germline lookup yields CDR1 MNHEY and CDR2 SVGAGI. The J segment lost 6 bases and the V segment lost 2 bases, leaving 4 bases of the junction unmatched. This CDR3 reads CASSYRTSGSINEQFF. CDR3 nucleotides: TGTGCCAGCAGTTACCGGACTAGCGGGAGTATCAATGAGCAGTTCTTC.

This clone occurred once. The CDR3 nucleotides read TGTGCCAGCAGCCCAAGGACAGTTGGAAACACCATATATTTT. Protein product: CASSPRTVGNTIYF. The rearrangement links TRBV13 to TRBJ1-3; D possibly corresponds to TRBD1 (6 bases). Germline CDR1 is PRHDT and CDR2 is FYEKMQ (reference sequence). CDR3 size: 14 residues. V gave up 5 bases and J gave up 3 bases, with 11 bases separating them.

V and J are TRBV19 and TRBJ2-1; the D gene is possibly TRBD2 (6 bases). Between the trimmed V and J ends, which lost 7 bases and 6 bases, there was a span of 13 bases. This CDR3 has 13 residues. Looked up from germline, CDR1 is LNHDA and CDR2 is SQIVND (reference sequence). CDR3 DNA: TGTGCCAGTACCCTGGGGGGAGGCAATGAGCAGTTCTTC. This gives the protein CASTLGGGNEQFF. The full variable domain, with the rest looked up from reference TRBV19 and TRBJ2-1, is DGGITQSPKYLFRKEGQNVTLSCEQNLNHDAMYWYRQDPGQGLRLIYYSQIVNDFQKGDIAEGYSVSREKKESFPLTVTSAQKNPTAFYLCASTLGGGNEQFFGPGTRLTVL.

This rearrangement joins TRBV5-8 to TRBJ2-1; tentatively, D is TRBD1 (6 bases). CDR1 is SGHTS, CDR2 YDEGEE, per germline. V shed 2 bases and J shed 2 bases, with 11 bases lying between them. The CDR3 covers 15 residues. The CDR3 protein is CASSFGTSPYNEQFF. CDR3 DNA sequence: TGTGCCAGCAGCTTCGGGACATCTCCCTACAATGAGCAGTTCTTC.

The gene calls are TRBV9 and TRBJ1-1, with a weak D call TRBD1 (5 bases). CDR3 length: 12 amino acids. Germline V gene data show CDR1 as SGDLS and CDR2 as YYNGEE. V lost 7 bases and J 1 base, leaving 8 bases between the germline ends. The DNA for the CDR3 is TGTGCCAGCGGGGGTGGGAACACTGAAGCTTTCTTT. Translated: CASGGGNTEAFF.

This clone turned up a few times. The chain joins TRBV6-5 to TRBJ2-7; no reliable D call. From germline, CDR1 is MNHEY and CDR2 SVGAGI. The CDR3 spans 15 residues. With 2 bases removed from V and 0 bases from J, the gap between germline ends came to 11 bases. CDR3 protein: CASSYRKGNSYEQYF. The CDR3 bases are TGTGCCAGCAGTTACAGAAAAGGAAACTCCTACGAGCAGTACTTC.

As to this clone: This specimen includes other DNA sequences encoding the same CDR3. The chain recombines TRBV27 with TRBJ2-1; tentatively, D is TRBD2 (6 bases). Germline CDR1 MNHEY, CDR2 SMNVEV (reference sequence). V lost 7 bases to trimming and J lost 4 bases, with 8 bases between them. This CDR3 contains 12 residues. The CDR3 reads CASMGGYNEQFF. The CDR3 bases are TGTGCCAGCATGGGGGGTTACAATGAGCAGTTCTTC.

This clone was found once. The chain has TRBV6-5 and TRBJ2-1; D unresolved. Germline V CDR1 and CDR2: MNHEY, SVGAGI. The CDR3 is 14 residues long. Deletions cut 2 bases from V and 3 bases from J, with 8 bases between. The CDR3 loop reads CASSYGSLYNEQFF. CDR3 bases: TGTGCCAGCAGTTACGGGTCCCTCTACAATGAGCAGTTCTTC.

The V call is TRBV6-4, the J call TRBJ2-5, with TRBD2 matching 11 bases. This CDR3 has 17 amino acids. Germline V lookup: CDR1 MRHNA, CDR2 SNTAGT. J gave up 1 base and V 0 bases, and 4 bases lay outside the gene matches. The CDR3 nucleotides read TGTGCCAGCAGTGACTCCGAGACTAGCGGGGCCCAAGAGACCCAGTACTTC. Its protein is CASSDSETSGAQETQYF.

The rearrangement joins TRBV19 to TRBJ2-7; D might be TRBD1 or TRBD2, each matching 5 bases. Germline values: CDR1 LNHDA, CDR2 SQIVND (reference sequence). The CDR3 sequence is 15 residues long. V gave up 3 bases and J gave up 2 bases, with 14 bases separating them. The CDR3 bases are TGTGCCAGTAGTATGACGGGGCGTTATCCCTACGAGCAGTACTTC. Its protein is CASSMTGRYPYEQYF. The entire variable domain, with the rest obtained from reference TRBV19 and TRBJ2-7, is as follows: DGGITQSPKYLFRKEGQNVTLSCEQNLNHDAMYWYRQDPGQGLRLIYYSQIVNDFQKGDIAEGYSVSREKKESFPLTVTSAQKNPTAFYLCASSMTGRYPYEQYFGPGTRLTVT.

This clone was observed a single time. The gene calls are TRBV12-5 and TRBJ2-1; D gene unclear. Trimming shortened V by 5 bases and J by 7 bases, and 9 bases separated the two germline ends. This CDR3 region has 12 residues. In germline, CDR1 is LGHNT, CDR2 FRNRAP. The CDR3 spells CASGMELNEQFF. The DNA of the CDR3 is TGTGCTAGTGGTATGGAGCTAAATGAGCAGTTCTTC.

This clone was counted a few times. The CDR3 is CASSLGTSGTEQYF. The CDR3 region has the DNA TGTGCCAGCAGCTTAGGGACTAGCGGGACCGAGCAGTACTTC. This chain joins TRBV5-4 and TRBJ2-7; 13 bases are a match to TRBD2. Losses at the gene ends were 2 bases for V and 6 bases for J; bases not matched to a gene: 2. The CDR3 has 14 amino acids. Germline lookup yields CDR1 SGHNT and CDR2 YYREEE (reference sequence).

The V and J genes are TRBV19 and TRBJ2-3, with 13 bases identical to TRBD2. Losses at the gene ends were 3 bases for V and 1 base for J; bases not matched to a gene: 10. There are 19 residues in the CDR3. Per the germline V gene, CDR1 is LNHDA and CDR2 is SQIVND (reference sequence). The chain's CDR3 is CASSILAFGLAGGTDTQYF. The CDR3 region has the DNA TGTGCCAGTAGTATCTTAGCCTTCGGACTAGCGGGAGGCACAGATACGCAGTATTTT.

This CDR3 reads CASSVEDGYGYTF. The CDR3 DNA reads as TGTGCCAGCAGCGTAGAAGATGGCTATGGCTACACCTTC. The chain carries TRBV9 and TRBJ1-2; no clear D. Trimming stripped 0 bases from V and 4 bases from J, with 7 bases between. This CDR3 comprises 13 residues. Germline CDR1 and CDR2: SGDLS and YYNGEE.